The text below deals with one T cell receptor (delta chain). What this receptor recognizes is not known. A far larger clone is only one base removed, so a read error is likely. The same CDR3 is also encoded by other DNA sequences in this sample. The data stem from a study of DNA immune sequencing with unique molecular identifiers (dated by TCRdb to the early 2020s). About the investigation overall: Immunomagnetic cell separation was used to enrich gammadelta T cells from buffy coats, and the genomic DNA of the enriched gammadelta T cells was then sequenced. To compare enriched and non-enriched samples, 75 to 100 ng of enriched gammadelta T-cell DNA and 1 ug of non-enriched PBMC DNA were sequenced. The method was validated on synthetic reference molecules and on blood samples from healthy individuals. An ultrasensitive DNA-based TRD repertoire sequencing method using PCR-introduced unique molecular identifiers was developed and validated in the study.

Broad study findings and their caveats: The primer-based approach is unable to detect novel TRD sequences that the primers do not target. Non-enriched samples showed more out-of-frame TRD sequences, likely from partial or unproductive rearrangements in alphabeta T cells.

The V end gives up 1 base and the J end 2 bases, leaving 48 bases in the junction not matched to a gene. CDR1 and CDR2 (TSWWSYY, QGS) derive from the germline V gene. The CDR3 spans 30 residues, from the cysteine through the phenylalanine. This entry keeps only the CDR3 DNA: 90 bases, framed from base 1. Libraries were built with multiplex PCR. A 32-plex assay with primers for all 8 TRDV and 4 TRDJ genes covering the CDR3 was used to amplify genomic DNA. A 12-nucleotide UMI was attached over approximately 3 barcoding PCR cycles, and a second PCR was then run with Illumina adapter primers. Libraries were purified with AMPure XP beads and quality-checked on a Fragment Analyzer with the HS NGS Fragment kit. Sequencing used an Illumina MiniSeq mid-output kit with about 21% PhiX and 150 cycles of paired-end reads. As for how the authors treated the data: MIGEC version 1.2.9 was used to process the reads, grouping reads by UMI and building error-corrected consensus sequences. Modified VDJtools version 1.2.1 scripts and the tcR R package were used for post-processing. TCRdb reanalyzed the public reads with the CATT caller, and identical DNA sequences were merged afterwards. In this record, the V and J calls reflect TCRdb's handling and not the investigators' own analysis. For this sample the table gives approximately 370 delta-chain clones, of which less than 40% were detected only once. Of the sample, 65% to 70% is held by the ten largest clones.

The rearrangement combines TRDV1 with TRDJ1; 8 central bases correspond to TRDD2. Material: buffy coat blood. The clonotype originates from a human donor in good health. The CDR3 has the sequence CALGEQGPSPSYPWKGYWGFTPTYTDKLIF. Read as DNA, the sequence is TGTGCTCTTGGGGAACAAGGGCCCTCGCCTTCCTATCCGTGGAAGGGCTATTGGGGGTTCACGCCCACATATACCGATAAACTCATCTTT.